This T cell receptor (beta chain) was captured by sequencing in a study of molecular identifiers for immune sequencing clone quantification. General study points: Underestimated sizes of highly expanded clones could result from identical TCR molecules that share a barcode.

TCRdb passed the PCR reads through MiXCR, listing each CDR3 protein once. The table shows about 23,000 distinct CDR3 sequences, with roughly 18% occurring only once. This clonotype showed up many times. Its antigen is unknown. With V trimmed by 1 base and J by 2 bases, 7 bases remained unmatched. The germline gives CDR1 MDHEN, CDR2 SYDVKM. The CDR3 sequence is 16 residues long. The clonotype comes from a human donor in good health. Some libraries in this study had Jurkat cell RNA spiked in. J is TRBJ2-5 and V is TRBV28, with 7 bases that match TRBD2. The sequencing sample was made of naive CD8+ T cells from blood, with Jurkat cell RNA spiked in. The sample's subset: FACS-sorted CD8+CD4-CCR7+CD45RA+ naive T cells. The CDR3 sequence: CASSLYASGLQETQYF. The CDR3 bases are TGTGCCAGCAGTTTATATGCTAGCGGATTACAAGAGACCCAGTACTTC. The variable domain in full, with the rest retrieved from reference TRBV28 and TRBJ2-5, is DVKVTQSSRYLVKRTGEKVFLECVQDMDHENMFWYRQDPGLGLRLIYFSYDVKMKEKGDIPEGYSVSREKKERFSLILESASTNQTSMYLCASSLYASGLQETQYFGPGTRLLVL.